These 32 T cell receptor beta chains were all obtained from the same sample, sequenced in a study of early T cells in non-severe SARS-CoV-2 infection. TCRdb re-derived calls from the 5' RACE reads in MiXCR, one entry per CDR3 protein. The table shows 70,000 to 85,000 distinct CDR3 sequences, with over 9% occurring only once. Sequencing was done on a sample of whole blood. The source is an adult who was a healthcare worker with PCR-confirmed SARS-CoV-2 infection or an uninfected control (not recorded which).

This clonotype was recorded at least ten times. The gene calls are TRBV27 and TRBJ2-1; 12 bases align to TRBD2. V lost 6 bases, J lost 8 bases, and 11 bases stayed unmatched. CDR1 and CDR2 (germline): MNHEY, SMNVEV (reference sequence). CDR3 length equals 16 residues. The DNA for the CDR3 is TGTGCCAGCAGCAAAAAGACTAGCGGGAGAGGTCATGAGCAGTTCTTC. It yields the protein CASSKKTSGRGHEQFF.

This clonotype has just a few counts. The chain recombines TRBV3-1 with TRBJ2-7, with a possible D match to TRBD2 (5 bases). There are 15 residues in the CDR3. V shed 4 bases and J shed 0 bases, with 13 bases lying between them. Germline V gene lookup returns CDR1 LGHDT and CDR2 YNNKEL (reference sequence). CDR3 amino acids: CASSPSYTSSYEQYF. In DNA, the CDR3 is TGTGCCAGCAGCCCGAGTTATACTAGCTCCTACGAGCAGTACTTC.

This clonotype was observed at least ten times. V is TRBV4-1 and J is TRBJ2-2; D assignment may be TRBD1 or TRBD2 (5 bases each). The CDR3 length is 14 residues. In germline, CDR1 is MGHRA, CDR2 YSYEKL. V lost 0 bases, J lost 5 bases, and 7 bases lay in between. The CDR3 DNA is TGCGCCAGCAGCCAAGAGGGGGTAACCGGGGAGCTGTTTTTT. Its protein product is CASSQEGVTGELFF.

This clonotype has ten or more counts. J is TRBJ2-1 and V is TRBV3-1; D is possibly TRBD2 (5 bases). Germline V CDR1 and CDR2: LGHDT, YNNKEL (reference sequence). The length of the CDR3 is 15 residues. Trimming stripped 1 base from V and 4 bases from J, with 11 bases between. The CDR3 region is CASSQGSGAYNEQFF. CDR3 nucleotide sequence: TGTGCCAGCAGCCAAGGAAGCGGAGCTTACAATGAGCAGTTCTTC.

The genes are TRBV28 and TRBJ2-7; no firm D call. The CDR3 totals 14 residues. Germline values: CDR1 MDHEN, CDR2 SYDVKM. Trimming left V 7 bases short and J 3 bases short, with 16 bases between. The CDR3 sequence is CASTLTGSLYEQYF. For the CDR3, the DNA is TGTGCCAGCACCTTAACGGGCAGCCTCTACGAGCAGTACTTC.

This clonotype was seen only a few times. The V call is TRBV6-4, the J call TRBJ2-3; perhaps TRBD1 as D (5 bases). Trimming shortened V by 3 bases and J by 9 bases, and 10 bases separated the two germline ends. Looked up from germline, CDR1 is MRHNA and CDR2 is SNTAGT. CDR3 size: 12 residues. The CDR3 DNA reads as TGTGCCAGCAGTGAAGACAGAACCACGCAGTATTTT. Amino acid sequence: CASSEDRTTQYF.

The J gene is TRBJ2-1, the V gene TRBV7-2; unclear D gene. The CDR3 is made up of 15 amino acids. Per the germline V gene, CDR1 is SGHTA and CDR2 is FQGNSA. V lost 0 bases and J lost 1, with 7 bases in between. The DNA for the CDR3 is TGTGCCAGCAGCTTAGCGAAGACATCCTACAATGAGCAGTTCTTC. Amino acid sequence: CASSLAKTSYNEQFF. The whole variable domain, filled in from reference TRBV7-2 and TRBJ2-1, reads GAGVSQSPSNKVTEKGKDVELRCDPISGHTALYWYRQSLGQGLEFLIYFQGNSAPDKSGLPSDRFSAERTGGSVSTLTIQRTQQEDSAVYLCASSLAKTSYNEQFFGPGTRLTVL.

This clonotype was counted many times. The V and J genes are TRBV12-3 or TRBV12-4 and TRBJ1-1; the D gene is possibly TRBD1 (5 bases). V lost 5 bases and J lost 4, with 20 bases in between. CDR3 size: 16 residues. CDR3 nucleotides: TGTGCCAGCAGTGGCTCAATGTTGGGGGTGGGCACTGAAGCTTTCTTT. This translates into CASSGSMLGVGTEAFF.

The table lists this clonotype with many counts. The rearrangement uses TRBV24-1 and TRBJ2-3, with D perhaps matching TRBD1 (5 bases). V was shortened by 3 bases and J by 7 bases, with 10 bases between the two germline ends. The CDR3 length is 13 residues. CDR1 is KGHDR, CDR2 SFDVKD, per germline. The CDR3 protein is CATSDGASYTQYF. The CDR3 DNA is TGTGCCACCAGTGATGGGGCCTCTTATACGCAGTATTTT.

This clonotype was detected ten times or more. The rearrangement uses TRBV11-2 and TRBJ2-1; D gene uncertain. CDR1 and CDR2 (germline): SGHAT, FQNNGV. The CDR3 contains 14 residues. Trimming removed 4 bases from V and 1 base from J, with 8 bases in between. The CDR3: CASSSENSYNEQFF. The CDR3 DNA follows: TGTGCCAGCAGCTCAGAAAATTCCTACAATGAGCAGTTCTTC.

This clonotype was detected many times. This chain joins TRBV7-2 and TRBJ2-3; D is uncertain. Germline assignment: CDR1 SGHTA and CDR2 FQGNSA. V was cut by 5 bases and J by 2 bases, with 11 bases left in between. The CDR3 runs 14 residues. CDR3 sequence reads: CASSLNYNTDTQYF. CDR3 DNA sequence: TGTGCCAGCAGCCTCAACTACAACACAGATACGCAGTATTTT.

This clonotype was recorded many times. The CDR3 DNA follows: TGTGCCTCCCCGGGACAGGGTAACTATGGCTACACCTTC. As protein: CASPGQGNYGYTF. V usage is TRBV30 and J usage is TRBJ1-2, with 9 bases identical to TRBD1. The CDR3 consists of 13 residues. The ends lost 7 bases at V and 1 base at J; junction bases unmatched: 4. The germline CDR1 and CDR2 sequences are GTSNPN and SVGIG (reference sequence).

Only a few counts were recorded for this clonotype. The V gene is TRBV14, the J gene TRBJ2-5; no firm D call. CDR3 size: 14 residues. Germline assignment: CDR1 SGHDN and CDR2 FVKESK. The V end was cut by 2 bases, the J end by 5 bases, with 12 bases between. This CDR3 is CASSQSRGWETQYF. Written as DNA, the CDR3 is TGTGCCAGCAGCCAATCACGAGGATGGGAGACCCAGTACTTC.

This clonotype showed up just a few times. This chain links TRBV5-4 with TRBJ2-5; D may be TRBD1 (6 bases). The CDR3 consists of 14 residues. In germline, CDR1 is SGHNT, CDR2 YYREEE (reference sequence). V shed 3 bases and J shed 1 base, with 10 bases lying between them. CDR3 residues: CASSSGTLQETQYF. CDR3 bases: TGTGCCAGCAGCTCCGGGACACTCCAAGAGACCCAGTACTTC.

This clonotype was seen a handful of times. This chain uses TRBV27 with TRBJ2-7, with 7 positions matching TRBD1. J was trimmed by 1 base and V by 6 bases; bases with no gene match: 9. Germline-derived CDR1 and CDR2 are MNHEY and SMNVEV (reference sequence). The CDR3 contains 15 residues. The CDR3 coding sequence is TGTGCCAGCAGCCCGGACAGGACCTTTTCCTACGAGCAGTACTTC. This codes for CASSPDRTFSYEQYF.

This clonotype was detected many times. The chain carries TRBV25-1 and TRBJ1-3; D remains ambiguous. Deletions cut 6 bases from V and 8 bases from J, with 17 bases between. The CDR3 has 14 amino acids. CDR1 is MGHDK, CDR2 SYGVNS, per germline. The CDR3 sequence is CASRQRITPYTIYF. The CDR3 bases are TGTGCCAGCAGACAGCGAATCACCCCGTACACCATATATTTT.

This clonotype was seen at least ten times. The CDR3 DNA reads TGTGCCAGCACCTTAGGGGGGTCGGGCAATCAGCCCCAGCATTTT. Residues: CASTLGGSGNQPQHF. The chain is built from TRBV12-3 or TRBV12-4 and TRBJ1-5; TRBD1 is a possible D gene (6 bases). Trimming stripped 7 bases from V and 2 bases from J, with 15 bases between. The CDR3 runs to 15 residues.

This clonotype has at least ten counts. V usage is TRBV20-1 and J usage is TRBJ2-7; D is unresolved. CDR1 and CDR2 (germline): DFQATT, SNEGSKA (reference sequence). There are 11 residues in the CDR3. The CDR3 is CSRIWPYEQYF. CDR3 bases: TGCAGCCGGATCTGGCCCTACGAGCAGTACTTC.

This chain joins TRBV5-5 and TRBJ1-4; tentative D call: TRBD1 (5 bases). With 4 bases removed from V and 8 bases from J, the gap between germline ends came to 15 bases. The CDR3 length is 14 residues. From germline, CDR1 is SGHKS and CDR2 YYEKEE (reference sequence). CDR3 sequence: CASSDGTPGEKLFF. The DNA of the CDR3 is TGTGCCAGCAGCGACGGGACCCCAGGCGAAAAACTGTTTTTT.

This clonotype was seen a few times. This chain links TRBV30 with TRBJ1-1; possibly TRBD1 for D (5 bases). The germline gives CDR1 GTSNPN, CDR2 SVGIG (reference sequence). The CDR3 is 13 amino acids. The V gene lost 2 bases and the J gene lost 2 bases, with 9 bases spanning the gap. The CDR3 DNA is TGTGCCTGGAGTCTCGACAGAAACACTGAAGCTTTCTTT. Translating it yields CAWSLDRNTEAFF.

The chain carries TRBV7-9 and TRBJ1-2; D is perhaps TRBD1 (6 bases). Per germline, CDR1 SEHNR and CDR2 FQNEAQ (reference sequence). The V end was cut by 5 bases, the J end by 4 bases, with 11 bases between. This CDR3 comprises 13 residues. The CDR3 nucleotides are TGTGCCAGCAGCGCCACAGGGCTCTATGGCTACACCTTC. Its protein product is CASSATGLYGYTF. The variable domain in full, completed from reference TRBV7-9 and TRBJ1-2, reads DTGVSQNPRHKITKRGQNVTFRCDPISEHNRLYWYRQTLGQGPEFLTYFQNEAQLEKSRLLSDRFSAERPKGSFSTLEIQRTEQGDSAMYLCASSATGLYGYTFGSGTRLTVV.

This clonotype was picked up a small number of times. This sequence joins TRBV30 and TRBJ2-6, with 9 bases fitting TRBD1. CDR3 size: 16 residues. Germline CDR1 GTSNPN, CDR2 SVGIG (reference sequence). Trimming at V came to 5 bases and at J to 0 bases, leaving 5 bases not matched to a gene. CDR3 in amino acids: CAWGQGLFSGANVLTF. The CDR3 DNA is TGTGCCTGGGGACAGGGGCTATTCTCTGGGGCCAACGTCCTGACTTTC.

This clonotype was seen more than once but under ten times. CDR3 DNA: TGCAGTGCTACTAGCGGGATCACCTACGAGCAGTACTTC. It encodes CSATSGITYEQYF. This sequence joins TRBV20-1 and TRBJ2-7; 9 bases match TRBD2. Per the germline V gene, CDR1 is DFQATT and CDR2 is SNEGSKA (reference sequence). The CDR3 totals 13 residues. Losses at the gene ends were 4 bases for V and 2 bases for J; bases not matched to a gene: 3.

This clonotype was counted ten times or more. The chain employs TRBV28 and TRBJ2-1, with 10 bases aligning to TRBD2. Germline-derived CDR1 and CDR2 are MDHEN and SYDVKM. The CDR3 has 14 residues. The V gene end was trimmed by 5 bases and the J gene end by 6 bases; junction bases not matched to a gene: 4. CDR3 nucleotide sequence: TGTGCCAGCAGTCTAGCGGGAGCTCGCAATGAGCAGTTCTTC. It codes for CASSLAGARNEQFF.

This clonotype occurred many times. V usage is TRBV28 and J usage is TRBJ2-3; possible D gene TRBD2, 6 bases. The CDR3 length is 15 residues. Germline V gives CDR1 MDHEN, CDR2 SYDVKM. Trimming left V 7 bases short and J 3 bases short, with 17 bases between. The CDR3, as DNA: TGTGCCAGCACAGGTCGGGGGAAATGGACAGATACGCAGTATTTT. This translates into CASTGRGKWTDTQYF.

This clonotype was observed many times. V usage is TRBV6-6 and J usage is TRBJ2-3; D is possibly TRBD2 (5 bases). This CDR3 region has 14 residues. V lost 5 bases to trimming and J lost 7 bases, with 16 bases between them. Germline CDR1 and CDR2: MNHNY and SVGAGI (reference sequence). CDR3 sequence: CASSLDSSRHTQYF. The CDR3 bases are TGTGCCAGCAGTCTGGACTCCTCCCGGCATACGCAGTATTTT.

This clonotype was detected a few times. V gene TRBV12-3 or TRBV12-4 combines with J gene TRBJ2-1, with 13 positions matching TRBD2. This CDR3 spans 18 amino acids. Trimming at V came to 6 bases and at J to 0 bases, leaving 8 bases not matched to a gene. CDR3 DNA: TGTGCCAGCAGATCGACTAGCGGGAGGTCGAGCTCCTACAATGAGCAGTTCTTC. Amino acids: CASRSTSGRSSSYNEQFF.

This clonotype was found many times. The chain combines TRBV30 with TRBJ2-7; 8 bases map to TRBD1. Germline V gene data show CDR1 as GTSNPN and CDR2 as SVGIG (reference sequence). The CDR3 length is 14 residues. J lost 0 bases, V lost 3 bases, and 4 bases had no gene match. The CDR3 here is CAWSAGGSSYEQYF. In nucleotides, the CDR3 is TGTGCCTGGAGCGCAGGGGGCAGCTCCTACGAGCAGTACTTC.

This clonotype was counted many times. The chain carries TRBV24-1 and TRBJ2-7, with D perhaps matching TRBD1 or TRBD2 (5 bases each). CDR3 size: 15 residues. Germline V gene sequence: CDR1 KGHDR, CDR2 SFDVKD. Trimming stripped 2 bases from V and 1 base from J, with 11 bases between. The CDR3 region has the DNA TGTGCCACCAGTGATTCCCGGGGACGGTCCTACGAGCAGTACTTC. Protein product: CATSDSRGRSYEQYF.

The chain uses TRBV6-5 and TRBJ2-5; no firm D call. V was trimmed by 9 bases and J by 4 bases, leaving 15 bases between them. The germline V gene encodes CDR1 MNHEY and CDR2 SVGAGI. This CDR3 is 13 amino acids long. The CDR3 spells CASRPTGAETQYF. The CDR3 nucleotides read TGTGCCAGTCGACCCACTGGCGCAGAGACCCAGTACTTC.

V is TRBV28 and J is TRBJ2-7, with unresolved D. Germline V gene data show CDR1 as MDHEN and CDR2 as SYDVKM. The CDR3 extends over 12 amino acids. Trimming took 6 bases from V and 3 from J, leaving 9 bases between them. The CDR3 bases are TGTGCCAGCAGAACCCCCAACTACGAGCAGTACTTC. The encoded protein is CASRTPNYEQYF.

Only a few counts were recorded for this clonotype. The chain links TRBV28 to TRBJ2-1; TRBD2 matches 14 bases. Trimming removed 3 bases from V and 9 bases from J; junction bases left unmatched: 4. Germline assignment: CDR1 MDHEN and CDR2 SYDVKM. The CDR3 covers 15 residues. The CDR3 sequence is CASSFGTSGRSEQFF. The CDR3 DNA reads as TGTGCCAGCAGTTTCGGGACTAGCGGGAGATCTGAGCAGTTCTTC.